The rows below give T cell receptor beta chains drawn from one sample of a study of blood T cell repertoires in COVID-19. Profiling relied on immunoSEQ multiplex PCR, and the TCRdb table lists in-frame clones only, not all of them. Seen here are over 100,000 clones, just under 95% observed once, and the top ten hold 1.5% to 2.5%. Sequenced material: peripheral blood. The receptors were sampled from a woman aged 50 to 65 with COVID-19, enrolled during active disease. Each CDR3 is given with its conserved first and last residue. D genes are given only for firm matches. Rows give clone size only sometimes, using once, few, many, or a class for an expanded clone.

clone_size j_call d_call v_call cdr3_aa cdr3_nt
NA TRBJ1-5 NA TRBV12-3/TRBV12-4 CASSWGDQPQHF TGTGCCAGCAGTTGGGGGGATCAGCCCCAGCATTTT
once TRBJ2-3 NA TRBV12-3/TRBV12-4 CASSSTAVATQYF TGTGCCAGCAGTAGTACAGCCGTCGCTACGCAGTATTTT
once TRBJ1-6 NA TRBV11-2 CASSSAGYNSPLHF TGTGCCAGCAGCTCGGCAGGGTATAATTCACCCCTCCACTTT
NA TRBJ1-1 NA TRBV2 CASSLGAYVNTEAFF TGTGCCAGCAGCCTTGGGGCGTATGTGAACACTGAAGCTTTCTTT
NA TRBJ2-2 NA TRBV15 CATSRDRNTGELFF TGTGCCACCAGCAGAGATCGTAACACCGGGGAGCTGTTTTTT
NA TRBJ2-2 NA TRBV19 CASSPQGRVKGGELFF TGTGCCAGTAGTCCCCAGGGGAGAGTGAAGGGCGGGGAGCTGTTTTTT
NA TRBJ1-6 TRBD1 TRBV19 CASSIDRGRGAPLHF TGTGCCAGTAGTATTGACAGGGGGCGCGGGGCACCCCTCCACTTT
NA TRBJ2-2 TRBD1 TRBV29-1 CSVETTRQGVSTGELFF TGCAGCGTTGAAACAACTAGACAGGGTGTTTCGACCGGGGAGCTGTTTTTT
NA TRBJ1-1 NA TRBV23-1 CASSLVPDTLNTEAFF TGCGCCAGCAGTTTGGTACCCGACACCTTGAACACTGAAGCTTTCTTT
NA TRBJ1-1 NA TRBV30 CAWRRPRGLAEAFF TGTGCCTGGAGGAGGCCTCGGGGGTTGGCTGAAGCTTTCTTT
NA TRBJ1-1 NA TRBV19 CASTKQGFVTEAFF TGTGCCAGTACCAAACAGGGATTTGTCACTGAAGCTTTCTTT
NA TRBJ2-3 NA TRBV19 CASSQYLVGGRNLDTQYF TGTGCCAGTAGTCAATATCTTGTGGGGGGGCGGAACCTTGATACGCAGTATTTT
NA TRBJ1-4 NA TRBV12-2 CASRLTPRCHLGGQTDEKLFF TGTGCAAGTCGCTTAACCCCAAGATGTCACTTGGGGGGACAGACGGACGAAAAACTGTTTTTT
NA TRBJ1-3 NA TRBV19 CASSIGVFSGNTIYF TGTGCCAGTAGTATTGGAGTTTTCTCTGGAAACACCATATATTTT
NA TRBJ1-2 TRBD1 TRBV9 CASSGGTGWYGYTF TGTGCCAGCAGCGGCGGGACAGGCTGGTATGGCTACACCTTC
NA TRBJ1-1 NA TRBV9 CASSVDRVGLTEAFF TGTGCCAGCAGCGTAGACAGGGTCGGATTAACTGAAGCTTTCTTT
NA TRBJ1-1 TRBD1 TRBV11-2 CASSRTGGFMNTEAFF TGTGCCAGCAGCCGGACAGGGGGCTTCATGAACACTGAAGCTTTCTTT
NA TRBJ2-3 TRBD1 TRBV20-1 CSASSRDRGLDTQYF TGCAGTGCTAGTTCCCGGGACAGGGGGCTCGATACGCAGTATTTT
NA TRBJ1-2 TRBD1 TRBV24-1 CATSASPGTGDYGYTF TGTGCCACCAGTGCCTCTCCGGGGACAGGGGACTATGGCTACACCTTC
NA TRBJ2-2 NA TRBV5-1 CASSSQGTNTGELFF TGCGCCAGCAGCTCACAGGGAACGAACACCGGGGAGCTGTTTTTT
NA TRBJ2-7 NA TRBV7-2 CASSLASGQSYEQYF TGTGCCAGCAGCTTAGCGTCCGGACAGTCCTACGAGCAGTACTTC
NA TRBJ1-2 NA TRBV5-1 CASSPRDSYGYTF TGCGCCAGCAGCCCCCGGGATAGCTATGGCTACACCTTC
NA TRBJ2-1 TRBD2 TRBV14 CASSQEAGRGNEQFF TGTGCCAGCAGCCAAGAAGCGGGGAGGGGCAATGAGCAGTTCTTC
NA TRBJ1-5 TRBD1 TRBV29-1 CSVEKKGQGEPGGIGPQHF TGCAGCGTTGAGAAGAAGGGACAGGGAGAACCTGGGGGAATTGGGCCCCAGCATTTT
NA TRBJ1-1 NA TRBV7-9 CASSPKGATVNTEAFF TGTGCCAGCAGCCCGAAAGGGGCAACTGTGAACACTGAAGCTTTCTTT
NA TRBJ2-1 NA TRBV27 CASCRRTSYSSYNEQFF TGTGCCAGCTGCCGGCGAACTAGCTACAGCTCCTACAATGAGCAGTTCTTC
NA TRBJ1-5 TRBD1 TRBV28 CASNDGQGAWQPQHF TGTGCCAGCAACGATGGGCAGGGGGCATGGCAGCCCCAGCATTTT
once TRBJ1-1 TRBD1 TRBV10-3 CAIKRDSNMIAEAFF TGTGCCATCAAACGGGACAGTAATATGATCGCTGAAGCTTTCTTT
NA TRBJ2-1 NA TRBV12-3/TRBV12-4 CASSLYRANEQFF TGTGCCAGCAGTTTGTACAGGGCCAATGAGCAGTTCTTC
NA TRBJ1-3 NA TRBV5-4 CASSGGGQTSGNTIYF TGTGCCAGCAGCGGTGGGGGACAAACCTCTGGAAACACCATATATTTT
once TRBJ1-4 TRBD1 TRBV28 CASSGTGVGNEKLFF TGTGCCAGCAGTGGGACAGGGGTCGGTAATGAAAAACTGTTTTTT
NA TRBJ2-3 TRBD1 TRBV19 CASRDRGTDTQYF TGTGCCAGTAGAGACAGGGGAACAGATACGCAGTATTTT
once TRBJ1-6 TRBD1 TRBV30 CAWGTVTTYNSPLHF TGTGCCTGGGGGACAGTCACAACGTATAATTCACCCCTCCACTTT
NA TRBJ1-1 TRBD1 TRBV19 CATRTGVDTEAFF TGTGCCACCCGGACAGGGGTTGACACTGAAGCTTTCTTT
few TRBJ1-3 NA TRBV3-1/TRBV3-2 CASSQDVSSGNTIYF TGTGCCAGCAGCCAAGACGTGAGCTCTGGAAACACCATATATTTT
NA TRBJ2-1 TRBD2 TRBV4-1 CASSQGGLRNEQFF TGCGCCAGCAGCCAAGGGGGACTAAGGAATGAGCAGTTCTTC
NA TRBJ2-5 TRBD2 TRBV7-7 CASSETSGGYLGTQYF TGTGCCAGCAGCGAAACTAGCGGGGGGTACCTAGGGACCCAGTACTTC
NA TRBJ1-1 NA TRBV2 CASIIVGGLGTEAFF TGTGCCAGCATTATCGTCGGGGGGTTGGGCACTGAAGCTTTCTTT
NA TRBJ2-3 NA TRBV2 CASSHSTDKLSTDTQYF TGTGCCAGCAGTCACTCAACGGACAAGCTAAGCACAGATACGCAGTATTTT